This TCR beta chain came from a study of pediatric ulcerative colitis. Broader study findings: Acute severe colitis showed lower rectal diversity from clonal expansions. Compared with controls, ulcerative colitis showed greater blood-rectum clone sharing.

A note on this clone: The antigen remains unidentified.

Trimming at V came to 5 bases and at J to 10 bases, leaving 12 bases not matched to a gene. The germline V gene encodes CDR1 SGHTA and CDR2 FQGNSA. The CDR3 totals 17 residues. Samples were sequenced at Survey level, maximum 500,000 reads. Assay: immunoSEQ multiplex PCR; the TCRdb copy retains only in-frame clones and omits some. Of 20,000 to 30,000 clones detected, 65% to 80% appear once; the ten largest clones hold over 6%. During colonoscopy, one to two rectal pinch biopsies were collected. Before the diagnostic colonoscopy, ulcerative colitis patients were free of immunosuppressive medication. This TCR was recovered from a boy aged 10-17 years with severe ulcerative colitis. The specimen sequenced was gut tissue. The gene calls are TRBV7-2 and TRBJ2-3; 16 nucleotides line up with TRBD2. CDR3 in amino acids: CASSPQPGTSGRGAQYF. CDR3 DNA sequence: TGTGCCAGCAGCCCTCAACCCGGGACTAGCGGGAGGGGGGCGCAGTATTTT.